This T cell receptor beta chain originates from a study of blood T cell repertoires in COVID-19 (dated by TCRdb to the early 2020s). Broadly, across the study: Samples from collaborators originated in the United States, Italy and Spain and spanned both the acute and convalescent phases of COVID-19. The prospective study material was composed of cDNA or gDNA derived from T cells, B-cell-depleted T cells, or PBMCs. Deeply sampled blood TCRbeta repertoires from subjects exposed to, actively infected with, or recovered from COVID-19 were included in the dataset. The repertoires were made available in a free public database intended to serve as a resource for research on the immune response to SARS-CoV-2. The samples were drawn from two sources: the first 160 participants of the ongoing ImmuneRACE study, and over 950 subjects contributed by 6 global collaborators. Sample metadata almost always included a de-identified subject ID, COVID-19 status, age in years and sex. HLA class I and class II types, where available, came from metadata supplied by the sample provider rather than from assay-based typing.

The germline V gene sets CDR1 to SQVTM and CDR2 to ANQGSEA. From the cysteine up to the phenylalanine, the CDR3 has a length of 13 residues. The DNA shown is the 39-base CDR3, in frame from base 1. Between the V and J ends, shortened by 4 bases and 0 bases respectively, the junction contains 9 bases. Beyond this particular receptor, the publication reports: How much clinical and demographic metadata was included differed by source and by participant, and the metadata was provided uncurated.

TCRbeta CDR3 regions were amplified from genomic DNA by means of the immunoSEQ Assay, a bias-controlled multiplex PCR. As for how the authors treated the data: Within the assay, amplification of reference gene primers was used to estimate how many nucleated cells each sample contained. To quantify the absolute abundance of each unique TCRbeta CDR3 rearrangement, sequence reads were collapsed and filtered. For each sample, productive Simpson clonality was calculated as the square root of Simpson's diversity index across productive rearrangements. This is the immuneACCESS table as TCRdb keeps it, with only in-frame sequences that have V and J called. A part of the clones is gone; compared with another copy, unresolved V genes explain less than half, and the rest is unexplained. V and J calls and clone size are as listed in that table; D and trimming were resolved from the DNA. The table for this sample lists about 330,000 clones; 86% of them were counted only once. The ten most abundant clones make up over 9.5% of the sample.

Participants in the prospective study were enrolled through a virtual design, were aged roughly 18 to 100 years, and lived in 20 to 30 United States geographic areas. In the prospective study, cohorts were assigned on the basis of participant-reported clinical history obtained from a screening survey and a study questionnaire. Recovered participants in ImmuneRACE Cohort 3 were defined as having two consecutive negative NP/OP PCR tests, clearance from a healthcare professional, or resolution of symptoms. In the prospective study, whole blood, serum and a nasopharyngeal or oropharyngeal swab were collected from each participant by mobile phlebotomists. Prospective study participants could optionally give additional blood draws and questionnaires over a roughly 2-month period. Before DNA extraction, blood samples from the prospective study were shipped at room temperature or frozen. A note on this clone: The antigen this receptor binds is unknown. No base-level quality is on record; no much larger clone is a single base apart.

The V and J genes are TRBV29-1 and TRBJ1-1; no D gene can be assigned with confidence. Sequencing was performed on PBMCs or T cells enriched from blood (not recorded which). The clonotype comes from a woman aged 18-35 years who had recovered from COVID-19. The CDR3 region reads CSVVAIMNTEAFF. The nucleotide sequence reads TGCAGCGTTGTCGCGATCATGAACACTGAAGCTTTCTTT.